Detailed here is one T cell receptor beta chain. Its antigen is still unknown. These data belong to a study of shared clonotypes between healthy human individuals. For the study at large: Researchers assigned three CD4 naive, three CD4 memory, two CD8 naive and one CD8 memory plate to each donor. The study's findings and limits: Rarefaction exposed incomplete sorted-subset sequencing despite large depth.

Division of CD4+ cells produced a CD45RA+ naive subset and a CD45RA-negative memory subset. The germline gives CDR1 MNHNS, CDR2 SASEGT. V lost 5 bases and J lost 0, with 15 bases in between. The CDR3 covers 16 residues. Produced via immunoSEQ multiplex PCR; TCRdb's table is partial and in-frame only. The top ten clones hold approximately 1.8% of a sample with 550,000 to 850,000 clones, around 74% of them seen once. This sequence originates from a woman in her twenties or thirties in good health. Sequencing input: memory CD4+ T cells sorted from blood. The subset: CD45RA-negative fraction. V is TRBV6-1 and J is TRBJ2-3; a possible D gene is TRBD2 (6 bases). The CDR3 here is CASSKGTGTSTDTQYF. The CDR3 DNA follows: TGTGCCAGCAGTAAAGGGACCGGGACTAGCACAGATACGCAGTATTTT.